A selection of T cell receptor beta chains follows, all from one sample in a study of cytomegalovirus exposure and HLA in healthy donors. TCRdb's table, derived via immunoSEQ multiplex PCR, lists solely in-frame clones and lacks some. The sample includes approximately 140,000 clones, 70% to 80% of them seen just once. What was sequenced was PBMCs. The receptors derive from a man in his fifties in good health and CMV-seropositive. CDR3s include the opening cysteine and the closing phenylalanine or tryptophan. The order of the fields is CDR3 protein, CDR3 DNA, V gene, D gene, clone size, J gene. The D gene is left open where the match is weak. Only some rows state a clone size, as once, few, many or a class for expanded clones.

CDR3: CASSTQGASSPLHF; DNA: TGCGCCAGCAGCACTCAGGGGGCGAGCTCACCCCTCCACTTT; V: TRBV5-1; D: TRBD1; size: .; J: TRBJ1-6
CDR3: CASSFGTGNNEQFF; DNA: TGTGCCAGCAGTTTCGGGACAGGGAACAATGAGCAGTTCTTC; V: TRBV28; D: TRBD1; size: once; J: TRBJ2-1
CDR3: CAISESGGRGEQYF; DNA: TGTGCCATCAGTGAGTCGGGCGGGAGAGGCGAGCAGTACTTC; V: TRBV10-3; D: TRBD2; size: once; J: TRBJ2-7
CDR3: CASSLDMSTGELFF; DNA: TGTGCCAGCAGCCTAGACATGTCCACCGGGGAGCTGTTTTTT; V: TRBV11-3; D: .; size: .; J: TRBJ2-2
CDR3: CASSPTTGASQETQYF; DNA: TGCGCCAGCAGCCCTACGACAGGGGCCTCTCAAGAGACCCAGTACTTC; V: TRBV5-1; D: TRBD1; size: once; J: TRBJ2-5
CDR3: CASSPTSGSNEQFF; DNA: TGTGCCAGCTCACCAACTAGCGGGAGTAATGAGCAGTTCTTC; V: TRBV18; D: TRBD2; size: .; J: TRBJ2-1
CDR3: CASSLTDQGVETQYF; DNA: TGCGCCAGCAGCTTAACGGACCAGGGGGTCGAGACCCAGTACTTC; V: TRBV5-1; D: TRBD1; size: .; J: TRBJ2-5
CDR3: CASSPRGGQSYWNTEAFF; DNA: TGTGCCAGCAGCCCCCGAGGAGGACAGTCCTATTGGAACACTGAAGCTTTCTTT; V: TRBV7-9; D: .; size: .; J: TRBJ1-1
CDR3: CASSSDLTGGVQDTQYF; DNA: TGTGCCAGCAGTTCGGACCTAACGGGAGGCGTCCAAGATACGCAGTATTTT; V: TRBV28; D: TRBD2; size: once; J: TRBJ2-3
CDR3: CASSTSPVSYTF; DNA: TGTGCCAGCAGTACATCCCCCGTAAGCTACACCTTC; V: TRBV28; D: .; size: .; J: TRBJ1-2
CDR3: CASSLQRESSYEQYF; DNA: TGCGCCAGCAGCCTCCAGCGGGAGTCGTCCTACGAGCAGTACTTC; V: TRBV4-1; D: TRBD2; size: .; J: TRBJ2-7
CDR3: CASSTSASSYNEQFF; DNA: TGTGCCAGCAGTACTAGCGCCAGCTCCTACAATGAGCAGTTCTTC; V: TRBV2; D: TRBD2; size: .; J: TRBJ2-1
CDR3: CASSYGPGDEQYF; DNA: TGTGCCAGCAGTTACGGGCCTGGCGACGAGCAGTACTTC; V: TRBV6-5; D: .; size: .; J: TRBJ2-7
CDR3: CSALRDRGSTEAFF; DNA: TGCAGCGCCCTTAGGGACAGGGGATCCACTGAAGCTTTCTTT; V: TRBV29-1; D: TRBD1; size: .; J: TRBJ1-1
CDR3: CASSFPRDSFQSEGNEQYF; DNA: TGTGCCAGCAGCTTCCCCCGGGACAGCTTCCAAAGTGAGGGGAACGAGCAGTACTTC; V: TRBV5-6; D: TRBD1; size: .; J: TRBJ2-7
CDR3: CSATGQDNEKLFF; DNA: TGCAGCGCCACCGGACAGGATAATGAAAAACTGTTTTTT; V: TRBV29-1; D: TRBD1; size: .; J: TRBJ1-4
CDR3: CASRGGDRGWSSPLHF; DNA: TGTGCCAGCAGGGGAGGGGACAGGGGTTGGTCTTCACCCCTCCACTTT; V: TRBV28; D: TRBD1; size: .; J: TRBJ1-6
CDR3: CASSDTDRPQPHEQYF; DNA: TGTGCCAGCAGCGATACGGACAGGCCTCAACCCCACGAGCAGTACTTC; V: TRBV7-9; D: TRBD1; size: few; J: TRBJ2-7
CDR3: CASSQAGSYEQYF; DNA: TGTGCCAGCAGCCAAGCTGGCTCCTACGAGCAGTACTTC; V: TRBV7-9; D: .; size: .; J: TRBJ2-7
CDR3: CASSLEAGAYNEQFF; DNA: TGCGCCAGCAGCTTGGAAGCGGGAGCCTACAATGAGCAGTTCTTC; V: TRBV5-1; D: TRBD2; size: .; J: TRBJ2-1
CDR3: CASSLLAREQYF; DNA: TGTGCCAGCAGTCTTCTAGCTCGCGAGCAGTACTTC; V: TRBV28; D: .; size: few; J: TRBJ2-7
CDR3: CASSPRDWVYNEQFF; DNA: TGTGCCAGCAGCCCACGGGACTGGGTTTACAATGAGCAGTTCTTC; V: TRBV9; D: .; size: .; J: TRBJ2-1
CDR3: CASSRGGPNYGYTF; DNA: TGTGCCAGCAGTCGCGGGGGTCCTAACTATGGCTACACCTTC; V: TRBV6-5; D: .; size: .; J: TRBJ1-2
CDR3: CASRGTGDNSPLHF; DNA: TGCGCCAGCAGGGGGACAGGGGATAATTCACCCCTCCACTTT; V: TRBV5-1; D: TRBD1; size: .; J: TRBJ1-6
CDR3: CASSALTGSNTEAFF; DNA: TGTGCCAGCAGCGCCTTGACAGGATCAAACACTGAAGCTTTCTTT; V: TRBV5-6; D: .; size: .; J: TRBJ1-1
CDR3: CASSEGLGETQYF; DNA: TGTGCCAGCAGTGAGGGCTTGGGAGAGACCCAGTACTTC; V: TRBV6-1; D: .; size: .; J: TRBJ2-5
CDR3: CSVTGGSAYEQYF; DNA: TGCAGCGTAACAGGGGGCAGCGCCTACGAGCAGTACTTC; V: TRBV29-1; D: TRBD1; size: .; J: TRBJ2-7
CDR3: CASSTMTGSYEQYF; DNA: TGTGCCAGCAGCACAATGACAGGGAGCTACGAGCAGTACTTC; V: TRBV28; D: TRBD1; size: .; J: TRBJ2-7
CDR3: CASSLYAGNYGYTF; DNA: TGTGCCAGCAGTTTATATGCAGGGAACTATGGCTACACCTTC; V: TRBV28; D: .; size: .; J: TRBJ1-2
CDR3: CASSSGQGDTQYF; DNA: TGTGCCAGCAGCTCCGGACAGGGCGATACGCAGTATTTT; V: TRBV5-6; D: TRBD1; size: .; J: TRBJ2-3
CDR3: CAINRRGGYGYTF; DNA: TGTGCCATAAACCGCAGGGGTGGCTATGGCTACACCTTC; V: TRBV2; D: .; size: .; J: TRBJ1-2
CDR3: CASSAGGIYEQYF; DNA: TGCGCCAGCAGTGCGGGGGGGATCTACGAGCAGTACTTC; V: TRBV10-2; D: TRBD2; size: .; J: TRBJ2-7
CDR3: CASSQGLGAFTDTQYF; DNA: TGCGCCAGCAGCCAAGGATTGGGGGCTTTCACAGATACGCAGTATTTT; V: TRBV4-1; D: .; size: .; J: TRBJ2-3
CDR3: CASTTNFYEQYF; DNA: TGTGCCAGCACAACTAACTTCTACGAGCAGTACTTC; V: TRBV28; D: .; size: .; J: TRBJ2-7
CDR3: CASSIGSGVSYNEQFF; DNA: TGTGCCAGTAGTATAGGTTCAGGGGTTTCCTACAATGAGCAGTTCTTC; V: TRBV19; D: .; size: once; J: TRBJ2-1
CDR3: CASRMDRGRQGGNTIYF; DNA: TGTGCCAGCAGAATGGACAGGGGGCGGCAAGGTGGAAACACCATATATTTT; V: TRBV7-9; D: TRBD1; size: .; J: TRBJ1-3
CDR3: CASSSPGQGDGYTF; DNA: TGTGCCAGCAGTTCACCGGGACAGGGGGATGGCTACACCTTC; V: TRBV28; D: TRBD1; size: .; J: TRBJ1-2
CDR3: CATSRALTGEDQPQHF; DNA: TGTGCCACCAGCAGAGCATTGACGGGGGAGGATCAGCCCCAGCATTTT; V: TRBV15; D: .; size: .; J: TRBJ1-5
CDR3: CASSVGSSYNSPLHF; DNA: TGTGCCAGCAGCGTAGGGAGCTCCTATAATTCACCCCTCCACTTT; V: TRBV9; D: .; size: .; J: TRBJ1-6
CDR3: CASSIYPQGPYEQYF; DNA: TGTGCCAGTAGTATTTACCCACAGGGCCCCTACGAGCAGTACTTC; V: TRBV19; D: .; size: few; J: TRBJ2-7
CDR3: CASSGGDSNQPQHF; DNA: TGTGCCAGCAGCGGCGGAGATAGCAATCAGCCCCAGCATTTT; V: TRBV7-9; D: .; size: .; J: TRBJ1-5
CDR3: CASSVVASGRIADTQYF; DNA: TGTGCCAGCAGCGTAGTGGCTAGCGGGAGAATCGCGGATACGCAGTATTTT; V: TRBV9; D: TRBD2; size: .; J: TRBJ2-3
CDR3: CASSLNIRRGGGTGELFF; DNA: TGTGCCAGCAGCTTGAACATACGGCGAGGTGGTGGCACCGGGGAGCTGTTTTTT; V: TRBV13; D: .; size: .; J: TRBJ2-2
CDR3: CASSPRRDRAYEQYF; DNA: TGTGCCAGCAGTCCGCGGCGGGACAGGGCCTACGAGCAGTACTTC; V: TRBV6-6; D: TRBD1; size: few; J: TRBJ2-7
CDR3: CASSPGLAGGNEQFF; DNA: TGTGCCAGCAGTCCGGGACTAGCGGGAGGTAATGAGCAGTTCTTC; V: TRBV7-3; D: TRBD2; size: .; J: TRBJ2-1
CDR3: CASITGCNDYEQYF; DNA: TGTGCCAGCATCACAGGATGCAATGACTACGAGCAGTACTTC; V: TRBV21-1; D: .; size: .; J: TRBJ2-7
CDR3: CASSLETFVGTEYGYTF; DNA: TGTGCCAGCAGCTTAGAAACGTTTGTCGGGACAGAGTATGGCTACACCTTC; V: TRBV7-2; D: TRBD1; size: .; J: TRBJ1-2
CDR3: CASSSGGLAGAATDTQYF; DNA: TGCGCCAGCAGCTCCGGAGGGCTAGCGGGAGCTGCGACAGATACGCAGTATTTT; V: TRBV5-1; D: TRBD2; size: .; J: TRBJ2-3
CDR3: CASSPERSSNEKLFF; DNA: TGTGCCAGCTCACCAGAGAGGAGTTCTAATGAAAAACTGTTTTTT; V: TRBV18; D: .; size: few; J: TRBJ1-4